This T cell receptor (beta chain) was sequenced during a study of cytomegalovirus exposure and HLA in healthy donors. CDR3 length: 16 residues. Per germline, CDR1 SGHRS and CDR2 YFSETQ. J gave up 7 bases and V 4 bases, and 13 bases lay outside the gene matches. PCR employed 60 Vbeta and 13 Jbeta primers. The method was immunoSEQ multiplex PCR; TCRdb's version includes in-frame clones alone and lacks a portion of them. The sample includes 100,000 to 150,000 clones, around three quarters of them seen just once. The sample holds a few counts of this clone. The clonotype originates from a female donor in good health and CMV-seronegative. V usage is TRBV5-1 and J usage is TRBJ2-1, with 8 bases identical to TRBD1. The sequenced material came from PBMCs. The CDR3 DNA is TGCGCCAGCAGCAAGGTGGGACAGGCCCGACAGAATGAGCAGTTCTTC. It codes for CASSKVGQARQNEQFF. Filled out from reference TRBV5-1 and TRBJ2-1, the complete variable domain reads KAGVTQTPRYLIKTRGQQVTLSCSPISGHRSVSWYQQTPGQGLQFLFEYFSETQRNKGNFPGRFSGRQFSNSRSEMNVSTLELGDSALYLCASSKVGQARQNEQFFGPGTRLTVL.